This record concerns one T cell receptor beta chain sequence. The DNA is omitted, as the CDR3 cannot be located on it reliably, and the CDR3 follows TCRdb's listing. The template was genomic DNA from peripheral blood, not RNA. Per the germline V gene, CDR1 is SGHDT and CDR2 is YYEEEE. The CDR3 spans 17 amino acids, including both terminal residues. This sample is part of a study of T cell repertoires in aging, cancer and after chemotherapy. A mixed TRB-A/B primer pool amplified rearranged TRB by multiplex touch-down PCR. TCRdb itself ran the multiplex PCR reads through MiXCR, one entry per CDR3 protein. The sample yields around 10,000 distinct CDR3 sequences, around 35% seen once.

The chain carries TRBV5-6 and TRBJ2-3; the DNA was not used to check the table's D call, TRBD2. The sample taken for sequencing was blood. The clonotype was recovered from a human donor in good health. The CDR3 here is CASSFGNGGKGTDTQYF.